This entry describes one T cell receptor (beta chain). Its antigen specificity is not known. No base quality information exists; no much larger clone differs at one position. Library prep was done by the immunoSEQ multiplex PCR assay. Deep sequencing of rearranged TCR beta loci, alongside multiparametric flow cytometry, was used to profile T cell repertoires. In its TCRdb copy, this immuneACCESS table keeps in-frame sequences only and misses some clones. Where compared with another copy, unresolved V genes explain less than half of these, and the others have no known cause. Here the sample has tens of thousands of clones; roughly 80% occur a single time. The ten largest clones take up roughly 2% of the sample. This sample stems from a study of lymphopenia after photon versus proton radiotherapy (dated by TCRdb to 2018 to 2020). As for the study more broadly: The immunological effects of photon versus proton radiation therapy were compared in patients with gastrointestinal tumors who developed high-grade lymphopenia. The cohort included over 15 patients with gastrointestinal tumors who developed lymphopenia after receiving either photon or proton therapy. The goal of the study was to characterize the differences between the two radiation modalities in how they affect the immune system.

Beyond this particular receptor, the publication reports: After the lymphocyte count nadir, oligoclonal expansion, especially of CD8+ Temra cells, was observed in photon-treated repertoires, and the drop in diversity was driven by this expansion. The survival association was examined only in patients who died, and the authors described better survival with proton therapy as a possibility, not as a demonstrated result. Across the cohort, among patients who died, a greater drop in TCR diversity after the nadir was inversely correlated with overall survival time. During treatment, patients who received photon therapy lost naive T cells and TCR diversity and gained effector/memory populations, whereas patients who received proton therapy remained relatively stable.

Trimming accounts for 4 bases at V and 8 bases at J, while the number of junction bases matched to no gene is 9. The CDR1 and CDR2 encoded by the germline V gene are SGDLS and YYNGEE. The CDR3 spans 15 residues, from the cysteine through the phenylalanine. Only CDR3 DNA remains: 45 bases, in frame from the first base. This chain is built from TRBV9 and TRBJ1-2, with 12 central nucleotides matching TRBD1. This material consisted of peripheral blood, taken from a patient treated with proton-based radiotherapy. The sequence was collected from a man between 60 and 75 years old with pancreatic cancer. The CDR3 is CASSFTGTGGEGYTF. The nucleotide sequence reads TGTGCCAGCAGCTTTACAGGGACAGGGGGCGAAGGCTACACCTTC.